The 24 T cell receptor beta chains presented below share a single source sample, sequenced in a study of breast tumors, draining lymph nodes, adjacent tissues. MiXCR was run by TCRdb on the multiplex PCR reads, yielding one entry per CDR3 protein. Here the sample spans about 89,000 distinct CDR3 sequences, approximately 30% being singletons. The lymph nodes were axillary draining lymph nodes from breast cancer patients. The sequenced material came from axillary lymph node tissue. Source of these receptors: a female donor with breast cancer. Some clones in this sample may be carry-over from other donors' samples.

This chain uses TRBV9 with TRBJ1-5; D perhaps matches TRBD1 (5 bases). Germline V gene data show CDR1 as SGDLS and CDR2 as YYNGEE. The CDR3 contains 14 residues. Trimming took off 3 bases at V and 7 bases at J, with 14 bases between the two ends. This chain's CDR3 is CASSASRVRQPQHF. For the CDR3, the DNA is TGTGCCAGCAGCGCATCCAGGGTCCGCCAGCCCCAGCATTTT.

As regards this clonotype: This CDR3 fails to terminate in the conserved phenylalanine or tryptophan, so it likely reflects a read error. V gene TRBV27 combines with J gene TRBJ1-2, with TRBD1 identical over 9 bases. The CDR3 sequence is 17 residues long. Germline assignment: CDR1 MNHEY and CDR2 SMNVEV (reference sequence). The CDR3 nucleotides read TGTGCCAGCAGTCCCTCGCTACGACAGGGGGTTAACTGTGGCTACACCTCC. This translates into CASSPSLRQGVNCGYTS.

This clonotype came up a few times. This may stem from a read error, because a much larger clone lies one nucleotide away. V and J are TRBV4-3 and TRBJ2-1; possibly TRBD2 for D (6 bases). Germline CDR1 and CDR2: LGHNA and YSLEER. The CDR3 is made up of 18 amino acids. The CDR3, as DNA: TGCGCCAGCAGCCAAGGCCCCCAGGGTGCGGGATCTTACAATGAGCAGTCCTTC. Its protein product is CASSQGPQGAGSYNEQSF.

Comments on this clonotype: A read error is possible here, since a much larger clone lies one base away. The chain combines TRBV5-6 with TRBJ2-7; no clear D gene. Trimming pared 4 bases from V and 1 base from J, leaving 15 bases between. Germline CDR1 and CDR2: SGHDT and YYEEEE. The CDR3 covers 15 residues. The CDR3: CASSHLLATSYEQYF. The CDR3 bases are TGTGCCAGCAGCCACCTTTTAGCTACGTCCTACGAGCAGTACTTC.

This clonotype showed up many times. This chain joins TRBV5-1 and TRBJ1-2, with 7 bases identical to TRBD1. CDR1 and CDR2 (germline): SGHRS, YFSETQ. This CDR3 spans 16 amino acids. The junction had 9 bases not matched to a gene; V was cut back by 0 bases and J by 4 bases. The CDR3 loop reads CASSLEGSQGIYGYTF. The CDR3 nucleotides read TGCGCCAGCAGCTTGGAGGGATCACAGGGGATCTATGGCTACACCTTC.

This clonotype has at least ten counts. V is TRBV19 and J is TRBJ2-1; 12 bases line up with TRBD2. CDR1 is LNHDA, CDR2 SQIVND, per germline (reference sequence). The CDR3 covers 16 residues. The ends lost 3 bases at V and 4 bases at J; junction bases unmatched: 4. CDR3 DNA sequence: TGTGCCAGTAGTATGAGAACTAGCGGGAGGTACAATGAGCAGTTCTTC. Amino acid sequence: CASSMRTSGRYNEQFF.

This clonotype was seen repeatedly, ten times or more. The chain carries TRBV28 and TRBJ1-4, with a possible D match to TRBD1 (6 bases). Trimming took 6 bases from V and 4 from J, leaving 9 bases between them. Germline V gene data show CDR1 as MDHEN and CDR2 as SYDVKM. This CDR3 spans 13 amino acids. The CDR3 reads CASRQGNNEKLFF. The CDR3 coding sequence is TGTGCCAGCAGACAGGGCAATAATGAAAAACTGTTTTTT.

About this clonotype: This clone may be a read error of a much larger clone one base away. This rearrangement joins TRBV6-1 to TRBJ2-7; D is undetermined. Germline loops: CDR1 MNHNS, CDR2 SASEGT. The CDR3 totals 13 residues. V was shortened by 5 bases and J by 8 bases, with 16 bases between the two germline ends. The CDR3 sequence is CASSYAFESQQYF. The DNA of the CDR3 is TGTGCCAGCAGTTACGCTTTTGAGTCCCAGCAGTACTTC.

In its sample, this clonotype was seen once. The chain employs TRBV7-9 and TRBJ1-6; D gene unclear. The V end was cut by 3 bases, the J end by 10 bases, with 16 bases between. Looked up from germline, CDR1 is SEHNR and CDR2 is FQNEAQ (reference sequence). The CDR3 runs 15 residues. CDR3 sequence reads: CASSLMDSCNSPLHF. For the CDR3, the DNA is TGTGCCAGCAGCTTGATGGACTCCTGTAACTCACCCCTCCACTTT.

Note on this clonotype: At one of its ends the junction is not consistent with the germline gene, which may arise from a read error. V gene TRBV5-5 combines with J gene TRBJ2-1, with 9 bases identical to TRBD1. This CDR3 has 15 amino acids. Looked up from germline, CDR1 is SGHKS and CDR2 is YYEKEE (reference sequence). The DNA of the CDR3 is TGCGCCAGCGGCTTTGGGGGACAGGGAAGGAATGAGCAGTTCTTC. Its translation: CASGFGGQGRNEQFF.

This clonotype was found many times. CDR3 nucleotide sequence: TGTGCCAGCAGGATCAACCAGGCCTACACAGATACGCAGTATTTT. Protein: CASRINQAYTDTQYF. This chain links TRBV7-9 with TRBJ2-3, with D hard to call. CDR1 and CDR2 (germline): SEHNR, FQNEAQ (reference sequence). The CDR3 totals 15 residues. The ends were cut back, 6 bases at V and 2 bases at J, with 15 bases in the middle. Together with reference TRBV7-9 and TRBJ2-3, the CDR3 gives the full variable domain: DTGVSQNPRHKITKRGQNVTFRCDPISEHNRLYWYRQTLGQGPEFLTYFQNEAQLEKSRLLSDRFSAERPKGSFSTLEIQRTEQGDSAMYLCASRINQAYTDTQYFGPGTRLTVL.

The chain employs TRBV12-3 or TRBV12-4 and TRBJ2-5; 7 bases fit TRBD2. V trimming: 7 bases; J trimming: 5 bases; junction bases outside the gene matches: 10. The CDR3 extends over 14 amino acids. The CDR3 spells CASTAGEVRETQYF. The CDR3 DNA reads TGTGCCAGCACTGCGGGAGAGGTACGGGAGACCCAGTACTTC.

The CDR3 region has the DNA TGTGCCAGCAGATGCGCGGTCTACGGCTACACCTTC. This encodes CASRCAVYGYTF. The rearrangement links TRBV12-3 or TRBV12-4 to TRBJ1-2; D remains ambiguous. Trimming removed 6 bases at V and 8 bases at J, with 13 bases between. The CDR3 has 12 amino acids.

This clonotype was seen a handful of times. A much more abundant neighbour one base away suggests this may be a read error. The chain employs TRBV6-2 or TRBV6-3 and TRBJ1-5, with D possibly TRBD1 on 6 matching bases. The V gene's germline CDR1 is MNHEY and CDR2 SVGEGT. This CDR3 is 12 amino acids long. V was shortened by 5 bases and J by 16 bases, with 18 bases between the two germline ends. CDR3 protein: CASSHLGASLHF. The CDR3 nucleotides are TGTGCCAGCAGTCACCTGGGGGCCAGCCTACATTTT.

Concerning this clonotype: One base away lies a much larger clone, so this may be a sequencing read error. The rearrangement links TRBV12-3 or TRBV12-4 to TRBJ2-1, with D possibly TRBD2 on 5 matching bases. The CDR3 extends over 15 amino acids. The DNA for the CDR3 is TGTACCAGCAGCCGCGGGCGGAGCCGAACGGATGAGCAGTTCTTC. Its protein is CTSSRGRSRTDEQFF.

V and J are TRBV9 and TRBJ2-1, with D possibly matching TRBD1 (6 bases). Germline-derived CDR1 and CDR2 are SGDLS and YYNGEE. The CDR3 length is 15 residues. V was cut by 7 bases and J by 4 bases, with 18 bases left in between. CDR3 coding DNA: TGTGCCAGCTCTCCGTCGATCGGACAGTACAATGAGCAGTTCTTC. Its protein is CASSPSIGQYNEQFF. Full variable domain (outside the CDR3, taken from reference TRBV9 and TRBJ2-1): DSGVTQTPKHLITATGQRVTLRCSPRSGDLSVYWYQQSLDQGLQFLIQYYNGEERAKGNILERFSAQQFPDLHSELNLSSLELGDSALYFCASSPSIGQYNEQFFGPGTRLTVL.

This clonotype was detected a few times. This may arise from a read error, as a much more abundant clone is one base away. The gene calls are TRBV5-8 and TRBJ2-7, with unresolved D. CDR1 and CDR2 from the germline V gene are SGHTS and YDEGEE. The V and J ends lost 0 bases and 6 bases respectively, with 16 bases between them. CDR3 length: 15 residues. This CDR3 is CASSLDLASSIEQYF. The CDR3, as DNA: TGTGCCAGCAGCTTGGATCTCGCGAGTTCTATCGAGCAGTACTTC. Drawing the rest from reference TRBV5-8 and TRBJ2-7, the complete variable domain is EAGVTQSPTHLIKTRGQQATLRCSPISGHTSVYWYQQALGLGLQFLLWYDEGEERNRGNFPPRFSGRQFPNYSSELNVNALELEDSALYLCASSLDLASSIEQYFGPGTRLTVT.

In this sample, this clonotype turned up many times. The gene calls are TRBV2 and TRBJ1-1; D may be TRBD1 (5 bases). V was cut by 8 bases and J by 2 bases, with 15 bases left in between. This CDR3 comprises 14 residues. Looked up from germline, CDR1 is SNHLY and CDR2 is FYNNEI. CDR3 protein: CASRGDSVNTEAFF. Written as DNA, the CDR3 is TGTGCCAGCCGAGGCGACAGCGTAAACACTGAAGCTTTCTTT.

The sample holds many counts of this clonotype. This chain links TRBV4-3 with TRBJ2-4; 13 bases fit TRBD2. Germline V gene lookup returns CDR1 LGHNA and CDR2 YSLEER. Trimming cost V 0 bases and J 8 bases; bases outside gene matches: 10. The CDR3 totals 18 residues. CDR3 protein: CASSQEAGTSGVTDIQYF. CDR3 DNA sequence: TGCGCCAGCAGCCAAGAGGCCGGGACTAGCGGGGTTACGGACATTCAGTACTTC.

This clonotype has ten or more counts. CDR3 amino acids: CASSLARGIRTNEQFF. The DNA for the CDR3 is TGTGCCAGCAGCTTAGCACGGGGAATCAGGACGAATGAGCAGTTCTTC. V gene TRBV7-9 combines with J gene TRBJ2-1; D possibly corresponds to TRBD2 (5 bases). In germline, CDR1 is SEHNR, CDR2 FQNEAQ (reference sequence). The CDR3 loop spans 16 amino acids. Trimming left V 0 bases short and J 7 bases short, with 16 bases between.

The chain recombines TRBV20-1 with TRBJ2-1; possibly TRBD2 for D (5 bases). Trimming took off 5 bases at V and 0 bases at J, with 14 bases between the two ends. Germline CDR1 is DFQATT and CDR2 is SNEGSKA (reference sequence). The CDR3 loop spans 15 amino acids. The CDR3 reads CSALLAPGSYNEQFF. CDR3 in DNA: TGCAGTGCTCTCCTAGCCCCGGGCTCCTACAATGAGCAGTTCTTC.

CDR3 DNA sequence: TGTGCCAGCAGTAACGAGGACAGGGGGCATTCACCCCTCCACTTT. Translated: CASSNEDRGHSPLHF. The chain has TRBV12-3 or TRBV12-4 and TRBJ1-6; 11 bases map to TRBD1. This CDR3 region has 15 residues. V trimming: 5 bases; J trimming: 8 bases; junction bases outside the gene matches: 5.

This clonotype appeared many times. The CDR3 is CSASSGTSGIDTQYF. For the CDR3, the DNA is TGCAGTGCTAGTTCCGGGACTAGCGGGATAGATACGCAGTATTTT. The chain uses TRBV20-1 and TRBJ2-3; 13 nucleotides agree with TRBD2. Trimming removed 3 bases from V and 5 bases from J; junction bases left unmatched: 5. This CDR3 region has 15 residues. The germline V gene encodes CDR1 DFQATT and CDR2 SNEGSKA (reference sequence).

This clonotype was recorded many times. This chain's CDR3 is CASSLGGRRSTDTQYF. CDR3 coding DNA: TGTGCCAGCAGCTTAGGCGGGAGGCGGAGCACAGATACGCAGTATTTT. This chain uses TRBV7-8 with TRBJ2-3, with 8 bases aligning to TRBD2. The CDR3 is 16 residues long. Germline CDR1 and CDR2: SGHVS and FQNEAQ. V trimming: 1 base; J trimming: 0 bases; junction bases outside the gene matches: 3.